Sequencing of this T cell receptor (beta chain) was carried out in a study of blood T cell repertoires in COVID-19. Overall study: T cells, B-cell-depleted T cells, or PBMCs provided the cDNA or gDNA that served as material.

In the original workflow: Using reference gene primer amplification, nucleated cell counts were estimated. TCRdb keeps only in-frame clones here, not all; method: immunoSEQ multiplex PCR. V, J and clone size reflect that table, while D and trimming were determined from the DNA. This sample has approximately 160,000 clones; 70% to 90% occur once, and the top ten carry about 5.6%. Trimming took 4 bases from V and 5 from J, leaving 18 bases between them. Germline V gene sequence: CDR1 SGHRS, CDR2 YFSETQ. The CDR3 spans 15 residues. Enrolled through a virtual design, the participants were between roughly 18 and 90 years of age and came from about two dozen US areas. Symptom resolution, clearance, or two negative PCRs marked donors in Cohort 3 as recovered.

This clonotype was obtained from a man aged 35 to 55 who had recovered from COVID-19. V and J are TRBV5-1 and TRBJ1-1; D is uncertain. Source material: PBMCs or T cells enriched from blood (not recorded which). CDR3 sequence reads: CASSLTREGGTEAFF. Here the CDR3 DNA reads TGCGCCAGCAGCCTGACTCGGGAGGGCGGGACTGAAGCTTTCTTT.